The 23 T cell receptor beta chains below come from one sample, sequenced in a study of blood T cell repertoires in COVID-19. Assay: immunoSEQ multiplex PCR; the TCRdb copy retains only in-frame clones and omits some. The sample records 60,000 or so clones, more than 60% being singletons. Sample: peripheral blood. The receptor set was obtained from a human donor in a cohort sampled during active COVID-19.

This clone was detected a few times. J is TRBJ1-2 and V is TRBV29-1; D is unresolved. The CDR3 loop spans 14 amino acids. The germline CDR1 and CDR2 sequences are SQVTM and ANQGSEA. V was cut by 3 bases and J by 6 bases, with 17 bases left in between. The CDR3 sequence: CSVEALPVRDGYTF. The CDR3, as DNA: TGCAGCGTTGAGGCTCTCCCCGTGAGGGATGGCTACACCTTC.

This clone was picked up one time. V usage is TRBV28 and J usage is TRBJ2-7; perhaps TRBD2 as D (6 bases). V lost 6 bases and J 6 bases, leaving 12 bases between the germline ends. This CDR3 comprises 12 residues. The germline CDR1 and CDR2 sequences are MDHEN and SYDVKM. In DNA form, the CDR3 reads TGTGCCAGCAGCAACTTGGGAGGCGAGCAGTACTTC. It codes for CASSNLGGEQYF.

V gene TRBV19 combines with J gene TRBJ1-2; the D is unclear. The CDR3 is 17 residues long. CDR1 LNHDA and CDR2 SQIVND come from the germline V gene (reference sequence). Trimming stripped 5 bases from V and 4 bases from J, with 23 bases between. CDR3 in amino acids: CASSSNSITLDAYGYTF. CDR3 DNA sequence: TGTGCCAGTAGTTCAAACAGTATAACTCTCGATGCCTATGGCTACACCTTC.

This clone showed up just a few times. V and J are TRBV28 and TRBJ2-7; TRBD2 matches 13 bases. Germline CDR1 and CDR2: MDHEN and SYDVKM. This CDR3 region has 13 residues. V dropped 9 bases and J dropped 2; count of bases not matched to a gene: 1. CDR3 protein: CARTSGRPYEQYF. CDR3 nucleotides: TGTGCCAGGACTAGCGGGAGGCCCTACGAGCAGTACTTC.

This sequence joins TRBV18 and TRBJ2-7; D is ambiguous. V dropped 2 bases and J dropped 5 bases, with 10 bases sitting between them. The CDR3 sequence is 13 residues long. Germline CDR1 and CDR2: KGHSH and LQKENI. The CDR3 region is CASSPVVAHEQYF. CDR3 in DNA: TGTGCCAGCTCACCAGTCGTGGCCCACGAGCAGTACTTC.

The chain joins TRBV19 to TRBJ1-1; 8 nucleotides match TRBD1. Unmatched junction bases numbered 12, after V lost 6 bases and J lost 3 bases. The CDR3 totals 16 residues. Germline V gene lookup returns CDR1 LNHDA and CDR2 SQIVND (reference sequence). The CDR3 region has the DNA TGTGCCAGTAGGGGGGACAGGACATCTTGGGACACTGAAGCTTTCTTT. Residues: CASRGDRTSWDTEAFF.

The chain couples TRBV6-5 to TRBJ1-5, with D perhaps TRBD1 (5 bases). Germline V gene lookup returns CDR1 MNHEY and CDR2 SVGAGI. This CDR3 spans 14 amino acids. V dropped 8 bases and J dropped 0 bases, with 11 bases sitting between them. The CDR3 coding sequence is TGTGCCAGCCAGCTAACAGGTAGCAATCAGCCCCAGCATTTT. It is translated as CASQLTGSNQPQHF.

The V and J genes are TRBV7-2 and TRBJ2-5; the D gene is possibly TRBD1 (6 bases). Looked up from germline, CDR1 is SGHTA and CDR2 is FQGNSA. Trimming cost V 1 base and J 1 base, with 10 bases left between them. The CDR3 loop spans 15 amino acids. The CDR3 here is CASSLEGVTQETQYF. CDR3 in DNA: TGTGCCAGCAGCTTAGAGGGGGTGACCCAAGAGACCCAGTACTTC.

This clone was seen a few times. This chain connects TRBV18 to TRBJ1-1; possible D gene TRBD1, 6 bases. CDR1 KGHSH and CDR2 LQKENI come from the germline V gene. The CDR3 loop spans 14 amino acids. V was pared by 3 bases and J by 2 bases, with 10 bases between. DNA of the CDR3: TGTGCCAGCTCACCCCGGGACATAAACACTGAAGCTTTCTTT. Protein product: CASSPRDINTEAFF.

The V and J genes are TRBV5-5 and TRBJ1-1, with 7 bases lining up with TRBD1. The CDR3 covers 15 residues. Germline CDR1 and CDR2: SGHKS and YYEKEE (reference sequence). V lost 4 bases and J lost 5; bases outside the gene matches: 11. The CDR3 is CASSGDRDKRTEAFF. CDR3 coding DNA: TGTGCCAGCAGCGGCGACAGGGACAAGAGGACTGAAGCTTTCTTT.

This clone has a single count. The chain carries TRBV5-8 and TRBJ1-5; D perhaps matches TRBD1 (5 bases). This CDR3 has 14 residues. Germline V lookup: CDR1 SGHTS, CDR2 YDEGEE. The germline V and J ends were trimmed by 0 bases and 5 bases, with 9 bases remaining between them. The CDR3 nucleotides are TGTGCCAGCAGCTTGGGGGCAGGGTATCAGCCCCAGCATTTT. Translated, it gives CASSLGAGYQPQHF. Filled out from reference TRBV5-8 and TRBJ1-5, the complete variable domain reads EAGVTQSPTHLIKTRGQQATLRCSPISGHTSVYWYQQALGLGLQFLLWYDEGEERNRGNFPPRFSGRQFPNYSSELNVNALELEDSALYLCASSLGAGYQPQHFGDGTRLSIL.

V is TRBV12-5 and J is TRBJ1-5, with 12 bases aligning to TRBD1. The CDR3 is 14 residues long. J was trimmed by 7 bases and V by 6 bases; bases with no gene match: 4. Per the germline V gene, CDR1 is LGHNT and CDR2 is FRNRAP. The CDR3 reads CASGEGQGAQPQHF. CDR3 bases: TGTGCTAGTGGGGAGGGACAGGGGGCACAGCCCCAGCATTTT.

This chain uses TRBV27 with TRBJ2-7; a possible D gene is TRBD1 (6 bases). Germline V gene lookup returns CDR1 MNHEY and CDR2 SMNVEV (reference sequence). V dropped 3 bases and J dropped 7 bases, with 13 bases sitting between them. CDR3 length equals 13 residues. CDR3 in amino acids: CASSLSSGEEQYF. Here the CDR3 DNA reads TGTGCCAGCAGTTTGTCGTCAGGGGAGGAGCAGTACTTC.

The gene calls are TRBV19 and TRBJ1-6; a weak D match, TRBD1 (6 bases). CDR1 LNHDA and CDR2 SQIVND come from the germline V gene (reference sequence). Trimming shortened V by 7 bases and J by 4 bases, and 11 bases separated the two germline ends. This CDR3 is built from 14 residues. CDR3: CASTRGQYNSPLHF. The DNA for the CDR3 is TGTGCCAGTACACGTGGACAGTATAATTCACCCCTCCACTTT. Full variable domain (rest looked up from reference TRBV19 and TRBJ1-6): DGGITQSPKYLFRKEGQNVTLSCEQNLNHDAMYWYRQDPGQGLRLIYYSQIVNDFQKGDIAEGYSVSREKKESFPLTVTSAQKNPTAFYLCASTRGQYNSPLHFGNGTRLTVT.

V and J are TRBV27 and TRBJ2-7; TRBD2 might be the D (6 bases). Germline CDR1 and CDR2: MNHEY and SMNVEV (reference sequence). V dropped 1 base and J dropped 1 base, with 14 bases sitting between them. The CDR3 is 16 amino acids. The CDR3 loop is CASSLFSPSESYEQYF. The CDR3 DNA follows: TGTGCCAGCAGTTTATTTTCTCCTAGCGAATCCTACGAGCAGTACTTC.

The V and J genes are TRBV5-1 and TRBJ1-6; possible D gene TRBD1, 5 bases. The CDR3 covers 15 residues. The germline V and J ends were trimmed by 0 bases and 3 bases, with 7 bases remaining between them. Germline V lookup: CDR1 SGHRS, CDR2 YFSETQ. The CDR3 loop reads CASSLGQIYNSPLHF. In nucleotides, the CDR3 is TGCGCCAGCAGCTTGGGACAGATCTATAATTCACCCCTCCACTTT.

The CDR3 nucleotides are TGTGCCAGCAGCCAAGGGGTAGCGGGCCACGAGCAGTACTTC. Translated: CASSQGVAGHEQYF. V gene TRBV3-1 (or the pseudogene TRBV3-2) combines with J gene TRBJ2-7, with TRBD2 identical over 7 bases. Germline trimming cut 1 base from V and 5 bases from J; bases unmatched to any gene: 5. The CDR3 covers 14 residues. CDR1 is LGHDT, CDR2 YNNKEL, per germline (reference sequence).

The chain uses TRBV5-4 and TRBJ1-6; 7 positions agree with TRBD1. The germline V gene has CDR1 SGHNT and CDR2 YYREEE (reference sequence). The CDR3 is made up of 14 amino acids. After removal of 2 bases from V and 10 bases from J, the junction contained 6 bases not matched to a gene. The CDR3 bases are TGTGCCAGCAGCTTACGCCGGGACAGCTCACCCCTCCACTTT. Protein: CASSLRRDSSPLHF.

This clone has more than one count but fewer than ten. The gene calls are TRBV4-2 and TRBJ1-6; D gene uncertain. Germline CDR1 and CDR2: LGHNA and YNFKEQ. The CDR3 is 18 residues long. V shed 0 bases and J shed 6 bases, with 18 bases lying between them. Written as DNA, the CDR3 is TGTGCCAGCAGCCAAGATCGAATGATGGCAGTGATTAATTCACCCCTCCACTTT. Translation gives CASSQDRMMAVINSPLHF.

V gene TRBV9 combines with J gene TRBJ2-3; TRBD2 aligns across 7 bases. Unmatched junction bases numbered 9, after V lost 7 bases and J lost 4 bases. This CDR3 spans 14 amino acids. The germline CDR1 and CDR2 sequences are SGDLS and YYNGEE. CDR3 nucleotide sequence: TGTGCCAGCTCTCTTGGCGGGAGTGCAGATACGCAGTATTTT. As protein: CASSLGGSADTQYF. The full variable domain, in which reference TRBV9 and TRBJ2-3 provide the parts outside the CDR3, is DSGVTQTPKHLITATGQRVTLRCSPRSGDLSVYWYQQSLDQGLQFLIQYYNGEERAKGNILERFSAQQFPDLHSELNLSSLELGDSALYFCASSLGGSADTQYFGPGTRLTVL.

Worth noting for this clone: Other DNA sequences in this sample translate to the same CDR3. V and J are TRBV12-3 or TRBV12-4 and TRBJ1-2; D is unclear. The V gene lost 4 bases and the J gene lost 3 bases, with 3 bases spanning the gap. The CDR3 loop spans 11 amino acids. CDR3 nucleotide sequence: TGTGCCAGCAGTTCTTACTATGGCTACACCTTC. It yields the protein CASSSYYGYTF.

Only one count was recorded for this clone. The rearrangement joins TRBV29-1 to TRBJ1-2; D perhaps matches TRBD1 (5 bases). From germline, CDR1 is SQVTM and CDR2 ANQGSEA. Trimming left V 4 bases short and J 8 bases short, with 11 bases between. The CDR3 contains 11 residues. The CDR3 bases are TGCAGCGTTGTTGGGGCCGCGGGCTACACCTTC. Protein sequence: CSVVGAAGYTF.

The CDR3 DNA follows: TGCGCCAGCAGCTTCGGTTCGGCTAGCGGGGTTGAGACCCAGTACTTC. Protein sequence: CASSFGSASGVETQYF. V gene TRBV5-1 combines with J gene TRBJ2-5; 9 nucleotides match TRBD2. The CDR3 sequence is 16 residues long. CDR1 is SGHRS and CDR2 is YFSETQ in the germline V gene. V shed 2 bases, J shed 5 bases, and the junction held 10 bases outside the gene matches.